The rows below give T cell receptor beta chains drawn from one sample of a study of T cells in Graves' hyperthyroidism and ophthalmopathy. MiXCR, run by TCRdb on the multiplex PCR reads, gives a single entry per CDR3 protein. Of a few hundred thousand distinct CDR3 sequences in the sample, roughly 14% are singletons; the top ten hold about 7%. The sample consisted of blood. The receptors were sampled from a woman aged 30 to 39 with Graves' hyperthyroidism. CDR3s include the opening cysteine and the closing phenylalanine or tryptophan. A D gene is named only where the DNA matches it firmly. Clone size is shown for a subset of rows, as once, few, many or a class of expanded clone.

size: many
V: TRBV12-3/TRBV12-4
J: TRBJ1-1
D: .
DNA: TGTGCCAGCAGCTCTAGAGGGAACACTGAAGCTTTCTTT
CDR3: CASSSRGNTEAFF

size: .
V: TRBV24-1
J: TRBJ2-1
D: .
DNA: TGTGCCACCGGACTCCGCAATGAGCAGTTCTTC
CDR3: CATGLRNEQFF

size: many
V: TRBV7-6
J: TRBJ2-7
D: .
DNA: TGTGCCAGCAGCTTATTTGGTGGAGGGGAGAACGAGCAGTACTTC
CDR3: CASSLFGGGENEQYF

size: many
V: TRBV18
J: TRBJ2-5
D: TRBD1
DNA: TGTGCCAGCTCACCAGGGACAGGGATGAGCGAGACCCAGTACTTC
CDR3: CASSPGTGMSETQYF

size: .
V: TRBV27
J: TRBJ1-2
D: .
DNA: TGTGCCAGCAGTCCCCAGGGATTCACCTATGGCTACACCTTC
CDR3: CASSPQGFTYGYTF

size: .
V: TRBV28
J: TRBJ1-2
D: TRBD1
DNA: TGTGCCAGCAGTTTAGGCGGACAGGGAAAATATAACTATGGCTACACCTTC
CDR3: CASSLGGQGKYNYGYTF

size: few
V: TRBV28
J: TRBJ2-1
D: TRBD2
DNA: TGTGCCAGCAATTACCTAGCGGGAGGATCTAATGAGCAGTTCTTC
CDR3: CASNYLAGGSNEQFF

size: .
V: TRBV10-2
J: TRBJ2-2
D: .
DNA: TGCGCCAGCAGTGGTCAGGGTTCGGGCACCGGGGAGCTGTTTTTT
CDR3: CASSGQGSGTGELFF

size: .
V: TRBV6-1
J: TRBJ2-3
D: .
DNA: TGTGCCAGCAGTGAATGGTCTCCCTCCGAGGCAGATACGCAGTATTTT
CDR3: CASSEWSPSEADTQYF

size: many
V: TRBV15
J: TRBJ2-3
D: TRBD2
DNA: TGTGCCACCAGCAGACTAGCGGGACAAGCAGATACGCAGTATTTT
CDR3: CATSRLAGQADTQYF

size: few
V: TRBV9
J: TRBJ2-1
D: .
DNA: TGTGCCAGCAGCCCCCAAGGCAGGAGCTCCTACAATGAGCAGTTCTTC
CDR3: CASSPQGRSSYNEQFF

size: many
V: TRBV30
J: TRBJ1-1
D: .
DNA: TGTGCCTGGAGCGGACACCCGAACACTGAAGCTTTCTTT
CDR3: CAWSGHPNTEAFF

size: many
V: TRBV29-1
J: TRBJ2-3
D: .
DNA: TGCAGCGGGGAGAGGCTGGGGTGGACAGATACGCAGTATTTT
CDR3: CSGERLGWTDTQYF

size: few
V: TRBV5-6
J: TRBJ1-1
D: .
DNA: TGTGCCAGCAGCTTGGGAGCAGGGATTGGTGGGACTGAAGCTTTCTTT
CDR3: CASSLGAGIGGTEAFF

size: .
V: TRBV25-1
J: TRBJ1-6
D: .
DNA: TGTGCCACACAGGGTTCGGGATCACCCCTCCACTTT
CDR3: CATQGSGSPLHF

size: many
V: TRBV6-2/TRBV6-3
J: TRBJ2-1
D: TRBD2
DNA: TGTGCCAGCAGCGGGACTAGCGGAGCATACAATGAGCAGTTCTTC
CDR3: CASSGTSGAYNEQFF

size: .
V: TRBV5-6
J: TRBJ2-3
D: .
DNA: TGTGCCAGCAGCCTTCAGGGACTCGCGGATACGCAGTATTTT
CDR3: CASSLQGLADTQYF